The clone carrying this T cell receptor (beta chain) was recorded a few times. The antigen is undetermined. Donors were all healthy Caucasians. CDR3 length equals 13 residues. The germline V gene encodes CDR1 SGHTA and CDR2 FQGNSA. The germline V and J ends were trimmed by 8 bases and 8 bases, with 18 bases remaining between them. Template switching added a universal primer site, and cDNA bore unique molecular identifiers. Each CDR3 protein gets one entry after TCRdb re-called the 5' RACE reads with MiXCR. The table shows about 220,000 distinct CDR3 sequences, with about a tenth occurring only once. The entry originates in a study of identical twins. Study-level points and caveats: Zero-insertion findings could be partly confounded by invariant cells (MAIT and iNKT cells). Beta out-of-frame twin sharing showed a weaker excess.

Sequenced sample: memory (CD45RO+) T cells sorted from blood. This TCR came from a woman aged 18-29 years in good health. The V and J genes are TRBV7-2 and TRBJ1-2, with D possibly TRBD1 on 5 matching bases. The CDR3 is CASDLGQVGGYTF. In DNA form, the CDR3 reads TGTGCCAGCGACCTCGGACAAGTGGGGGGCTACACCTTC.